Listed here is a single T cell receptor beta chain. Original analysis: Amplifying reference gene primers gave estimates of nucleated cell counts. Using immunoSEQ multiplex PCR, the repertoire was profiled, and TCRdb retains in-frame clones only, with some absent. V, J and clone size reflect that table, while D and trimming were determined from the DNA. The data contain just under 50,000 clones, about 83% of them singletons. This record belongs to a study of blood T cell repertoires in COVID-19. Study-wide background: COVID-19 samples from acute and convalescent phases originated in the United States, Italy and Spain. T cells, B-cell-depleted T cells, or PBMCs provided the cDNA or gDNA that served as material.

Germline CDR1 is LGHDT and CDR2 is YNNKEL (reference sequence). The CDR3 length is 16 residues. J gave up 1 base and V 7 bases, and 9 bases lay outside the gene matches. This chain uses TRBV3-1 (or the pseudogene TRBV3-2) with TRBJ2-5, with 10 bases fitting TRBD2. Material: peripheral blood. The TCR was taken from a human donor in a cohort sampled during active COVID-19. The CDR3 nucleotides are TGTGCCAGCACCCTATGGGAGCGGGGGGGCCAAGAGACCCAGTACTTC. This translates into CASTLWERGGQETQYF.